The next 14 T cell receptor beta chains were all read from a single sample in a study of Tregs in tolerant kidney transplant recipients. These TCRs are of unknown antigen specificity. Method: immunoSEQ multiplex PCR; TCRdb's copy keeps in-frame clones and lacks some. This table has over 4,000 clones, 40% appearing once. Sequencing input: CD8+ T cells from blood cultured with allogeneic cells. These receptors all come from a human donor in good health.

V is TRBV7-9 and J is TRBJ1-1; D not resolved. Germline values: CDR1 SEHNR, CDR2 FQNEAQ (reference sequence). The CDR3 runs to 15 residues. V lost 7 bases, J lost 8 bases, and 23 bases lay in between. The CDR3 loop reads CASTLYGVAAAEAFF. The CDR3 nucleotides read TGTGCCAGCACCCTTTATGGGGTCGCAGCTGCCGAAGCTTTCTTT.

This clone is deemed medium-sized. This chain links TRBV7-9 with TRBJ1-1, with D perhaps matching TRBD1 (5 bases). Germline CDR1 and CDR2: SEHNR and FQNEAQ (reference sequence). V was clipped by 0 bases and J by 2 bases, with 10 bases between them. The CDR3 runs to 15 residues. CDR3 DNA sequence: TGTGCCAGCAGCTTAGCGTCGGGACCTAACACTGAAGCTTTCTTT. Protein product: CASSLASGPNTEAFF.

The CDR3, as DNA: TGCGCCAGCAGCTTGGTTACGGGGAACACTGAAGCTTTCTTT. This gives the protein CASSLVTGNTEAFF. The rearrangement joins TRBV5-1 to TRBJ1-1, with no clear D. There are 14 residues in the CDR3. Trimming removed 0 bases from V and 1 base from J, with 7 bases in between. Germline CDR1 and CDR2: SGHRS and YFSETQ.

This clone was seen only a few times. The genes are TRBV6-6 and TRBJ1-2, with 9 bases lining up with TRBD1. The CDR3 totals 15 residues. The V segment lost 7 bases and the J segment 4 bases; nucleotides outside the gene matches: 10. Germline-derived CDR1 and CDR2 are MNHNY and SVGAGI (reference sequence). The CDR3 loop is CASTLTGGGSYGYTF. The CDR3 bases are TGTGCCAGCACTTTAACAGGGGGCGGTAGCTATGGCTACACCTTC.

This clone was counted only a few times. The CDR3 reads CASSPPRGNEQFF. The CDR3 region has the DNA TGTGCCAGCAGCCCCCCTCGCGGGAATGAGCAGTTCTTC. The chain recombines TRBV11-2 with TRBJ2-1, with D possibly TRBD2 on 5 matching bases. The CDR3 covers 13 residues. Germline loops: CDR1 SGHAT, CDR2 FQNNGV. V lost 5 bases to trimming and J lost 7 bases, with 12 bases between them.

This clone came up a few times. J is TRBJ1-1 and V is TRBV7-4; D uncertain. In germline, CDR1 is SGHVT, CDR2 SQSDAQ. The CDR3 consists of 15 residues. Trimming cost V 7 bases and J 8 bases, with 23 bases left between them. CDR3 sequence: CASTLYGVAAAEAFF. The CDR3 DNA sequence: TGTGCCAGCACCCTTTATGGGGTCGCAGCTGCCGAAGCTTTCTTT.

By its share, this clone is medium-sized. The CDR3 spells CASTLSLAGELFF. The CDR3 bases are TGCGCCAGCACCCTAAGTCTGGCCGGGGAGCTGTTTTTT. The V gene is TRBV5-1, the J gene TRBJ2-2; D is unresolved. V was shortened by 6 bases and J by 6 bases, with 12 bases between the two germline ends. From germline, CDR1 is SGHRS and CDR2 YFSETQ. This CDR3 comprises 13 residues.

The chain combines TRBV7-9 with TRBJ2-7; 7 nucleotides match TRBD1. The CDR3 spans 15 residues. V lost 1 base and J lost 0; bases outside the gene matches: 3. CDR1 and CDR2 (germline): SEHNR, FQNEAQ (reference sequence). Here the CDR3 reads CASSLGQGSSYEQYF. CDR3 nucleotides: TGTGCCAGCAGCTTAGGACAGGGAAGCTCCTACGAGCAGTACTTC.

The CDR3 coding sequence is TGCGCCAGCAGCCTAATGGGGCTGGGGTCCGGGGAGCTGTTTTTT. Protein product: CASSLMGLGSGELFF. This rearrangement joins TRBV4-3 to TRBJ2-2, with D tentatively TRBD1 (5 bases). The CDR3 sequence is 15 residues long. Trimming removed 4 bases at V and 6 bases at J, with 15 bases between. The germline gives CDR1 LGHNA, CDR2 YSLEER.

This clone was recorded a few times. This chain connects TRBV4-3 to TRBJ2-7, with 8 bases matching TRBD2. Germline V gene lookup returns CDR1 LGHNA and CDR2 YSLEER. The CDR3 totals 16 residues. The ends lost 0 bases at V and 4 bases at J; junction bases unmatched: 8. The DNA for the CDR3 is TGCGCCAGCAGCCAAGATCTACGGGAGGGCCGATACGAGCAGTACTTC. This encodes CASSQDLREGRYEQYF.

The V gene is TRBV7-4, the J gene TRBJ2-7; D call uncertain. This CDR3 contains 15 residues. V lost 5 bases to trimming and J lost 0 bases, with 14 bases between them. The germline V gene has CDR1 SGHVT and CDR2 SQSDAQ. CDR3 region: CASSPSAGSSYEQYF. The CDR3 DNA follows: TGTGCCAGCAGCCCCTCGGCCGGTAGCTCCTACGAGCAGTACTTC.

This clone is termed large. The rearrangement joins TRBV5-6 to TRBJ2-7; D may match TRBD1 or TRBD2 (6 bases each). V lost 1 base, J lost 6 bases, and 11 bases lay in between. This CDR3 has 13 residues. Germline-derived CDR1 and CDR2 are SGHDT and YYEEEE. CDR3 region: CASSLFGGLEQYF. The CDR3 DNA sequence: TGTGCCAGCAGCTTGTTTGGGGGGCTCGAGCAGTACTTC. Full variable domain (outside the CDR3, taken from reference TRBV5-6 and TRBJ2-7): DAGVTQSPTHLIKTRGQQVTLRCSPKSGHDTVSWYQQALGQGPQFIFQYYEEEERQRGNFPDRFSGHQFPNYSSELNVNALLLGDSALYLCASSLFGGLEQYFGPGTRLTVT.

The chain carries TRBV6-5 and TRBJ1-5, with 7 nucleotides matching TRBD1. The CDR3 sequence is 15 residues long. The germline V gene has CDR1 MNHEY and CDR2 SVGAGI. V trimming: 8 bases; J trimming: 6 bases; junction bases outside the gene matches: 13. As DNA, the CDR3 is TGTGCCAGCCCCAAGGGGGCCACAGGGAGTCAGCCCCAGCATTTT. Translated, it gives CASPKGATGSQPQHF.

The J gene is TRBJ2-1, the V gene TRBV7-3; 12 bases agree with TRBD2. In germline, CDR1 is SGHTA, CDR2 FQGTGA. The CDR3 consists of 14 residues. The J segment lost 7 bases and the V segment lost 7 bases, leaving 5 bases of the junction unmatched. CDR3: CASTPGTSGNEQFF. The DNA for the CDR3 is TGTGCCAGCACCCCCGGGACTAGCGGGAATGAGCAGTTCTTC.